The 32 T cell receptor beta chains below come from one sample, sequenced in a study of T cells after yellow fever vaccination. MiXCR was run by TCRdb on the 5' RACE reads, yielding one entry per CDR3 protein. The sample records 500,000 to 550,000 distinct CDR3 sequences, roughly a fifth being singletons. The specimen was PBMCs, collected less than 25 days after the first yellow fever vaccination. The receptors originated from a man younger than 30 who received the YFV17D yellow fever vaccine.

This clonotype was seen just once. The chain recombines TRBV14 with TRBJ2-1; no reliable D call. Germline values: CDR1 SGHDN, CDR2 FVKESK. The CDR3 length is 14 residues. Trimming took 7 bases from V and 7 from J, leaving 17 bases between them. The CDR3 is CASTRAGEKNEQFF. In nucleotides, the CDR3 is TGTGCCAGCACGCGAGCTGGGGAAAAAAATGAGCAGTTCTTC.

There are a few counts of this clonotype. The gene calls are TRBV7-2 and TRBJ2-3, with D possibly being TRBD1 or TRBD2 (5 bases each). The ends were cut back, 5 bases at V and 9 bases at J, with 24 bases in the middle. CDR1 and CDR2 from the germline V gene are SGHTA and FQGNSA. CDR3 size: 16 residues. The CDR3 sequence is CASSPRRGAAGSTQYF. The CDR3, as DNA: TGTGCCAGCAGCCCGAGACGGGGAGCCGCAGGGTCGACGCAGTATTTT.

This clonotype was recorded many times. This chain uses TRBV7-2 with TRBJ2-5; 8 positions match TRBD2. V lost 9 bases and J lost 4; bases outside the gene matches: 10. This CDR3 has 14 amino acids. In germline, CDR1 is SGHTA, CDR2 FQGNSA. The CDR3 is CASSPRGGGETQYF. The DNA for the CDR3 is TGTGCCAGTTCCCCCCGGGGGGGGGGAGAGACCCAGTACTTC.

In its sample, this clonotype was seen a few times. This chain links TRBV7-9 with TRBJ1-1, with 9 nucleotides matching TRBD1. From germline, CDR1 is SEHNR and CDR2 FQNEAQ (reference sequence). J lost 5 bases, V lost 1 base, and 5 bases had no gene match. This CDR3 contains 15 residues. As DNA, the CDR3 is TGTGCCAGCAGCTTAGGGACAGGGGCCGATACTGAAGCTTTCTTT. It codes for CASSLGTGADTEAFF. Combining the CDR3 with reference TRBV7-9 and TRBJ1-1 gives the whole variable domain DTGVSQNPRHKITKRGQNVTFRCDPISEHNRLYWYRQTLGQGPEFLTYFQNEAQLEKSRLLSDRFSAERPKGSFSTLEIQRTEQGDSAMYLCASSLGTGADTEAFFGQGTRLTVV.

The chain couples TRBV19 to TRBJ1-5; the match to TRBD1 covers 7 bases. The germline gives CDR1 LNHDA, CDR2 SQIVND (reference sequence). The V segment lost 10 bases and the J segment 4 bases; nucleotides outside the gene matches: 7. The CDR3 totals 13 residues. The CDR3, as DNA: TGTGCCACCAACCGCAGGGGGAATCAGCCCCAGCATTTT. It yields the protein CATNRRGNQPQHF.

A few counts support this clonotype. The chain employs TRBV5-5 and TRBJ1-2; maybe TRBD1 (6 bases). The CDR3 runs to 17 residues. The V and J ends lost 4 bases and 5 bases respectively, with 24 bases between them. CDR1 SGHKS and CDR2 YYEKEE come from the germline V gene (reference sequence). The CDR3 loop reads CASSLRPLDRGAYGYTF. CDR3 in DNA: TGTGCCAGCAGCCTCCGACCCCTGGACAGAGGGGCGTATGGCTACACCTTC.

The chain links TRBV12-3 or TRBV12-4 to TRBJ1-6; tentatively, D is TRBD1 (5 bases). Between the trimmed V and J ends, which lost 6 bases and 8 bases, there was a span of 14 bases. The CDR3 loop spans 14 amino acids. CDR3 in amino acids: CASSQIGVDSPLHF. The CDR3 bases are TGTGCCAGCAGCCAGATAGGGGTCGATTCACCCCTCCACTTT.

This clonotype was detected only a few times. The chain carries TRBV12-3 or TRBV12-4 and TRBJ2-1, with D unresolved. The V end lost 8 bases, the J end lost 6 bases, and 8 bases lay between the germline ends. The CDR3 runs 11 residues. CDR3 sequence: CASEVSNEQFF. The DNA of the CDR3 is TGTGCCAGCGAGGTGTCCAATGAGCAGTTCTTC.

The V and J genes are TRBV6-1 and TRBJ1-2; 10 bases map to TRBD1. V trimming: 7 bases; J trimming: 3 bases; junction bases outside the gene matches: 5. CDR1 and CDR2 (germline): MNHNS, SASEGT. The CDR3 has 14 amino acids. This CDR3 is CASTRTGGYYGYTF. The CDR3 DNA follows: TGTGCCAGCACCAGGACAGGGGGTTACTATGGCTACACCTTC.

The CDR3 loop is CSVRGGGTDTQYF. The CDR3 nucleotides are TGCAGCGTTAGGGGGGGGGGCACAGATACGCAGTATTTT. The chain links TRBV29-1 to TRBJ2-3, with TRBD2 as a possible D gene (7 bases). Germline V gene sequence: CDR1 SQVTM, CDR2 ANQGSEA. Trimming pared 5 bases from V and 1 base from J, leaving 10 bases between. This CDR3 comprises 13 residues.

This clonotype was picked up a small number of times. The CDR3 loop is CASSPGGSHTGELFF. CDR3 nucleotides: TGCGCCAGCAGCCCCGGGGGCAGCCACACCGGGGAGCTGTTTTTT. The V call is TRBV5-1, the J call TRBJ2-2; D assignment may be TRBD1 or TRBD2 (6 bases each). V shed 4 bases and J shed 3 bases, with 13 bases lying between them. CDR3 length: 15 amino acids. CDR1 and CDR2 (germline): SGHRS, YFSETQ.

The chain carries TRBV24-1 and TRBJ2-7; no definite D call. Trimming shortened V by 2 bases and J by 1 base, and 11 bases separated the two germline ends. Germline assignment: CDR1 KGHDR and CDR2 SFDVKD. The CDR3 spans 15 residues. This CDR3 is CATSDCPVESYEQYV. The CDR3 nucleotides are TGTGCCACCAGTGATTGCCCGGTCGAATCCTACGAGCAGTACGTC.

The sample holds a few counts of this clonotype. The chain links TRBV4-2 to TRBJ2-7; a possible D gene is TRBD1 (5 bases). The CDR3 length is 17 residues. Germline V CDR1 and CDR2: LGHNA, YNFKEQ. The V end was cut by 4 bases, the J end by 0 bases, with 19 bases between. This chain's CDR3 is CASSRRGHTGSSYEQYF. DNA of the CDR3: TGTGCCAGCAGCCGAAGGGGCCATACTGGTAGCTCCTACGAGCAGTACTTC.

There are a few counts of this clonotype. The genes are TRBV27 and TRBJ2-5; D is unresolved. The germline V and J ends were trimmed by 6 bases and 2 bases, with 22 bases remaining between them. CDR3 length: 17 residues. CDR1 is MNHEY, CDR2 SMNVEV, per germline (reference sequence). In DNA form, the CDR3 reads TGTGCCAGCAGCCCGGCTTTGGACGTTTCGGGTCAAGAGACCCAGTACTTC. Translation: CASSPALDVSGQETQYF.

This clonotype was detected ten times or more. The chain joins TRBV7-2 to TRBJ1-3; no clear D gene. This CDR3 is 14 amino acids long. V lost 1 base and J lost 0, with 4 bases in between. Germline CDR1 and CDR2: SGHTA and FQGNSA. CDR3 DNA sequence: TGTGCCAGCAGCTTAGGAGTCTCTGGAAACACCATATATTTT. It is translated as CASSLGVSGNTIYF. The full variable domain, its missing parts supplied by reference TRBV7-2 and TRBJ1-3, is GAGVSQSPSNKVTEKGKDVELRCDPISGHTALYWYRQSLGQGLEFLIYFQGNSAPDKSGLPSDRFSAERTGGSVSTLTIQRTQQEDSAVYLCASSLGVSGNTIYFGEGSWLTVV.

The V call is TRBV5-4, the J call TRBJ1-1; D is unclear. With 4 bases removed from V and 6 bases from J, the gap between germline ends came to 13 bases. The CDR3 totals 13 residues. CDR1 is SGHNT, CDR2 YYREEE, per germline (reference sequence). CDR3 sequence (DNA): TGTGCCAGCAGCCCGGGCCTGGCCGCTGAAGCTTTCTTT. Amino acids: CASSPGLAAEAFF. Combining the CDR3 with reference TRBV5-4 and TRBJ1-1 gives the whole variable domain ETGVTQSPTHLIKTRGQQVTLRCSSQSGHNTVSWYQQALGQGPQFIFQYYREEENGRGNFPPRFSGLQFPNYSSELNVNALELDDSALYLCASSPGLAAEAFFGQGTRLTVV.

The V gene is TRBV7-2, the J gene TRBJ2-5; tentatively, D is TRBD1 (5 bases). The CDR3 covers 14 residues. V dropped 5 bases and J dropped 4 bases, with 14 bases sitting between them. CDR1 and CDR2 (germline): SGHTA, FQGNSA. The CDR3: CASSHRARGETQYF. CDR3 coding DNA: TGTGCCAGCAGCCATAGAGCTAGGGGAGAGACCCAGTACTTC. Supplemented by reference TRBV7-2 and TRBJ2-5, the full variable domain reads GAGVSQSPSNKVTEKGKDVELRCDPISGHTALYWYRQSLGQGLEFLIYFQGNSAPDKSGLPSDRFSAERTGGSVSTLTIQRTQQEDSAVYLCASSHRARGETQYFGPGTRLLVL.

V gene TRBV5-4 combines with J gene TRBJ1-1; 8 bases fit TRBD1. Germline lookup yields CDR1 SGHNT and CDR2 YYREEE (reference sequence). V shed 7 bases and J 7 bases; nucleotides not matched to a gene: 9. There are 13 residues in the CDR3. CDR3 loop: CASGLGGTGEAFF. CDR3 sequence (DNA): TGTGCCAGCGGCCTGGGTGGGACAGGTGAAGCTTTCTTT.

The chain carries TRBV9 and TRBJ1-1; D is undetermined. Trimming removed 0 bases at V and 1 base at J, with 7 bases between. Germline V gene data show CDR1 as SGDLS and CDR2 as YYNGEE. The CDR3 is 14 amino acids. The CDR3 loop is CASSVEFGNTEAFF. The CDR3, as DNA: TGTGCCAGCAGCGTAGAATTCGGGAACACTGAAGCTTTCTTT.

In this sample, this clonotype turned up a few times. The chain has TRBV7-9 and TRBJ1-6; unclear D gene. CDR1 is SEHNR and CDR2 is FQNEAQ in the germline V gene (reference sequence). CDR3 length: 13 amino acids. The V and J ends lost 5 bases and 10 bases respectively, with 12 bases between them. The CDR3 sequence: CASSLMLRSPLHF. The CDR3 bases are TGTGCCAGCAGCCTTATGCTTCGGTCACCCCTCCACTTT.

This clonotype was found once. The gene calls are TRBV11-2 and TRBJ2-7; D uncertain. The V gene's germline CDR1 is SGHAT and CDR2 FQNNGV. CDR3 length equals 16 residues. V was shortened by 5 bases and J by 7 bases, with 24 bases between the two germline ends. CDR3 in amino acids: CASSQRFGAPQREQYF. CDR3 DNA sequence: TGTGCCAGCAGCCAACGTTTTGGAGCTCCTCAAAGGGAGCAGTACTTC.

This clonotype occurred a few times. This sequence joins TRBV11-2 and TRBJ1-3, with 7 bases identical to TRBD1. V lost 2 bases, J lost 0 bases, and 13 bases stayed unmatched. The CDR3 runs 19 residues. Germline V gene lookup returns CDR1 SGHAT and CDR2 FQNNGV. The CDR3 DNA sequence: TGTGCCAGCAGCTTACGGCTCGGCGCGAACAGGGGCTCTGGAAACACCATATATTTT. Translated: CASSLRLGANRGSGNTIYF. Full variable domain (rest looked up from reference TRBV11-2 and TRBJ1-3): EAGVAQSPRYKIIEKRQSVAFWCNPISGHATLYWYQQILGQGPKLLIQFQNNGVVDDSQLPKDRFSAERLKGVDSTLKIQPAKLEDSAVYLCASSLRLGANRGSGNTIYFGEGSWLTVV.

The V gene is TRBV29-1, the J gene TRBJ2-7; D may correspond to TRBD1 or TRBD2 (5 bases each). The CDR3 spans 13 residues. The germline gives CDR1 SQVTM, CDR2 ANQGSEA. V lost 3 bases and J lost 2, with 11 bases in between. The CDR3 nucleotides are TGCAGCGTTGAGGGTTGGGACCCCTACGAGCAGTACTTC. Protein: CSVEGWDPYEQYF.

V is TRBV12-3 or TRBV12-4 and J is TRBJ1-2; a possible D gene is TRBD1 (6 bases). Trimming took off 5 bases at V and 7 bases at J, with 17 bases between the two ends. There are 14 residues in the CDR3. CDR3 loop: CASSPRGQASGYTF. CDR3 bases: TGTGCCAGCAGTCCTAGGGGACAAGCTAGTGGCTACACCTTC.

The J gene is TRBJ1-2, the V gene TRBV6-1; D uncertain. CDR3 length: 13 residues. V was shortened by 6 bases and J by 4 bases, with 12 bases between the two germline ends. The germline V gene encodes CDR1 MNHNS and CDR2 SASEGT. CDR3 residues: CASRGQYLYGYTF. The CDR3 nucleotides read TGTGCCAGCAGGGGCCAGTACCTCTATGGCTACACCTTC.

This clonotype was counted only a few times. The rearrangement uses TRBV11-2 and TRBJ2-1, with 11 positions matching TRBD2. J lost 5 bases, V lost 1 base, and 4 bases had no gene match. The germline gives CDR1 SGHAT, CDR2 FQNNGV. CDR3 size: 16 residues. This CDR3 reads CASSLAGTSGDNEQFF. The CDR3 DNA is TGTGCCAGCAGCTTAGCCGGGACTAGCGGAGACAATGAGCAGTTCTTC.

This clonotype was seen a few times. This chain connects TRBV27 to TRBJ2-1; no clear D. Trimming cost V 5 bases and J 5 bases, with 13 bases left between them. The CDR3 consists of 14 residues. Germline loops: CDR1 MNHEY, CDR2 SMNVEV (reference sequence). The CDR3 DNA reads TGTGCCAGCAGTCTTTCACCCGGGCACAATGAGCAGTTCTTC. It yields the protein CASSLSPGHNEQFF.

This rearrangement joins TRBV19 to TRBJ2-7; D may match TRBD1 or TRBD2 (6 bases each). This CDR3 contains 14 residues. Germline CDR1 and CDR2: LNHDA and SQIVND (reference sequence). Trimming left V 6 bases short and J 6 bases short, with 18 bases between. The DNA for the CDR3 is TGTGCCAGTAGAATACTTCCGGGGGCGGCCGAGCAGTACTTC. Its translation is CASRILPGAAEQYF.

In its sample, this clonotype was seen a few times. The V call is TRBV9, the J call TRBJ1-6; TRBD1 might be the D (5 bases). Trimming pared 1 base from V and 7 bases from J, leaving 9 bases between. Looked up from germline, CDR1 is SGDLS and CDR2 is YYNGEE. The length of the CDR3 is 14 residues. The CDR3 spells CASSVSDRNSPLHF. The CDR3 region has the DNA TGTGCCAGCAGCGTATCCGACAGAAATTCACCCCTCCACTTT.

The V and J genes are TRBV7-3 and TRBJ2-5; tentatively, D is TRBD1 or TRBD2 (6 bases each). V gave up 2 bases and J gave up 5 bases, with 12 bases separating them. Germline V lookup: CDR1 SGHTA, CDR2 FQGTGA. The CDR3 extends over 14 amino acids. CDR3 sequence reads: CASSLAGGHETQYF. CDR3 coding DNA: TGTGCCAGCAGCTTAGCCGGGGGCCATGAGACCCAGTACTTC.

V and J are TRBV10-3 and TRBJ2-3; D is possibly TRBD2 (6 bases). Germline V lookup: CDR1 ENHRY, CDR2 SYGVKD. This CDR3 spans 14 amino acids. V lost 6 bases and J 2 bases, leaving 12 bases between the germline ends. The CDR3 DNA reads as TGTGCCATCAGCCGAGGCGGGGACACAGATACGCAGTATTTT. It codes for CAISRGGDTDTQYF.

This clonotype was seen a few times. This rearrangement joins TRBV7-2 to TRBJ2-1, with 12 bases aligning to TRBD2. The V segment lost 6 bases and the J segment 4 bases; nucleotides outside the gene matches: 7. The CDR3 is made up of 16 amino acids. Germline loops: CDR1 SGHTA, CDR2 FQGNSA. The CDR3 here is CASSTSGGSLYNEQFF. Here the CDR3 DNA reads TGTGCCAGCAGTACTAGCGGGGGGAGTCTTTACAATGAGCAGTTCTTC.